This TCR beta chain was observed in a study of OX40 agonist ivuxolimab in advanced cancers. Study-level information: Hepatocellular carcinoma, melanoma, renal cell or head and neck cancer occurred in dose-escalation patients.

The germline V gene has CDR1 SGHNT and CDR2 YENEEA. The CDR3 extends over 16 amino acids. The ends were cut back, 3 bases at V and 4 bases at J, with 18 bases in the middle. This clone was observed a handful of times. Clones were read by immunoSEQ multiplex PCR, and TCRdb kept only the in-frame ones, dropping some. The sample lists about 77,000 clones; 90% were seen once. This TCR was sampled from an adult with an advanced solid tumor such as melanoma, head and neck, liver or kidney cancer. The gene calls are TRBV11-3 and TRBJ1-2; D is perhaps TRBD1 (5 bases). The material was CD4+ or CD8+ T cells sorted from blood, obtained in a trial of the OX40 agonist ivuxolimab. The CDR3: CASSFEGRDGSYGYTF. The DNA of the CDR3 is TGTGCCAGCAGCTTCGAGGGGAGGGATGGGAGCTATGGCTACACCTTC.